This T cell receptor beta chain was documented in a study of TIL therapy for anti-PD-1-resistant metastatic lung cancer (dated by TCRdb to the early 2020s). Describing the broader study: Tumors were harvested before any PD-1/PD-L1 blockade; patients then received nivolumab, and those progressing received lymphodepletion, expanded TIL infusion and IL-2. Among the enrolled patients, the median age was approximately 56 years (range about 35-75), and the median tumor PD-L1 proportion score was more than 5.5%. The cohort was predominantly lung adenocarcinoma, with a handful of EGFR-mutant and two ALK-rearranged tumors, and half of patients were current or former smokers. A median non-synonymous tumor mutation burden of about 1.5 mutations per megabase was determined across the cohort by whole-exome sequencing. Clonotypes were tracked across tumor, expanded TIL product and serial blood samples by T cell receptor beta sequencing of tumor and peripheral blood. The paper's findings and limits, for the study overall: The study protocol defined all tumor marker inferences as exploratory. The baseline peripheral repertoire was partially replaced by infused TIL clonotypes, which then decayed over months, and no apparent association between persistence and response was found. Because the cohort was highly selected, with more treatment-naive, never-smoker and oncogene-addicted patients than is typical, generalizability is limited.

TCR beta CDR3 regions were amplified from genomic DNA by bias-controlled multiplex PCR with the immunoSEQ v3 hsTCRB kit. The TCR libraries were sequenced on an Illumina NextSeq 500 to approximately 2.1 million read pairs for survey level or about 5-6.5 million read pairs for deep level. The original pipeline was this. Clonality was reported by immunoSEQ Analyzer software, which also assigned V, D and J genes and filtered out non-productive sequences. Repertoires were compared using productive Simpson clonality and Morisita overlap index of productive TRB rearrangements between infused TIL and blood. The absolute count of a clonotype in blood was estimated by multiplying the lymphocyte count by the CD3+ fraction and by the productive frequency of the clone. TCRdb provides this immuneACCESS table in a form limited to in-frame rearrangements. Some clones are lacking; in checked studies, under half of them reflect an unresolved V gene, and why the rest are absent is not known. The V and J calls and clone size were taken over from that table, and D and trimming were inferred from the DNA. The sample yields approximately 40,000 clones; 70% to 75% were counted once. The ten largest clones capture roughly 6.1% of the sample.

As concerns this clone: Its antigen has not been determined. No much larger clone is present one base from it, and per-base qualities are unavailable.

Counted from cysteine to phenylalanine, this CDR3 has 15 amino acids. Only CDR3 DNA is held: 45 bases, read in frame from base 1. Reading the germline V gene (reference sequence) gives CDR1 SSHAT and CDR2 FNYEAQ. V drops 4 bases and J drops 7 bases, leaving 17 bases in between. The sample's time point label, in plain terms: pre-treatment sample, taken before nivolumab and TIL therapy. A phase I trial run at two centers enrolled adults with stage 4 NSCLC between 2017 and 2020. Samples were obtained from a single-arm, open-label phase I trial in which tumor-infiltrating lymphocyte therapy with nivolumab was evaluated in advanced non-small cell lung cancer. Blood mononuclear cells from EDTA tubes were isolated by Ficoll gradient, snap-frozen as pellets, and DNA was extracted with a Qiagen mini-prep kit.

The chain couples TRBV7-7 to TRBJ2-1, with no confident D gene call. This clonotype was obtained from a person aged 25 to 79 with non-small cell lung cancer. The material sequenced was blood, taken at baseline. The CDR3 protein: CASSSIPGRVNEQFF. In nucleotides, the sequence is TGTGCCAGCAGCTCCATCCCGGGTAGGGTAAATGAGCAGTTCTTC.